This T cell receptor (beta chain) was captured in a study of OX40 agonist ivuxolimab in advanced cancers. Points from the study as a whole: Blood T cells, both CD4+ and CD8+, expanded clonally by week 6 at 0.1 to 3.0 mg/kg.

Sampling times: baseline, cycle 4 day 1, cycle 7 day 1. Method: immunoSEQ multiplex PCR; TCRdb's copy keeps in-frame clones and lacks some. The data contain more than 20,000 clones, more than 85% of them seen just once; the ten biggest clones take up approximately 25%. A note on this clone: As yet, its antigen is unknown.

The CDR3 length is 15 residues. V dropped 0 bases and J dropped 3 bases, with 12 bases sitting between them. Germline V lookup: CDR1 ENHRY, CDR2 SYGVKD. V usage is TRBV10-3 and J usage is TRBJ2-7; perhaps TRBD2 as D (6 bases). The input for sequencing was CD4+ or CD8+ T cells sorted from blood, taken in a trial of the OX40 agonist ivuxolimab. The source of this sequence is an adult with an advanced solid tumor such as melanoma, head and neck, liver or kidney cancer. The CDR3 coding sequence is TGTGCCATCAGTGAGTCGGGGAGCGGGCTCTACGAGCAGTACTTC. Protein product: CAISESGSGLYEQYF.